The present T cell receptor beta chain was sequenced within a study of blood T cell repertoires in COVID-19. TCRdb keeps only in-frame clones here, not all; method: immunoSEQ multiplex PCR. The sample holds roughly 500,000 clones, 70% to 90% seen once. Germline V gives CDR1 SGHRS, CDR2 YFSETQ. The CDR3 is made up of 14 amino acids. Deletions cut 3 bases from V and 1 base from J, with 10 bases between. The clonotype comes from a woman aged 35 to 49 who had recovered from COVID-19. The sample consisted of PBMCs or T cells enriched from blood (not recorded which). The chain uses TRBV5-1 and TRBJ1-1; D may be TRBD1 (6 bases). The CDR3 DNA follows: TGCGCCAGCAGCTCGACAGGTGGGAACACTGAAGCTTTCTTT. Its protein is CASSSTGGNTEAFF.